Listed below are T cell receptor beta chains from one sample, sequenced in a study of CD8+ T cells in alopecia areata. The protocol was immunoSEQ multiplex PCR, while the TCRdb copy is restricted to in-frame clones and leaves out a portion. Found here are over 200,000 clones, around 66% of them singletons; the top ten hold 4.2%. This specimen consisted of CD4+ T cells sorted from blood, obtained at week 4, from a patient treated with tofacitinib. These TCRs come from a human donor with alopecia areata. CDR3s include the opening cysteine and the closing phenylalanine or tryptophan. A D gene is named only where the DNA matches it firmly. Expanded clones get a size class; other rows say once, few or many, or leave the size out.

once,TRBD1,TRBV29-1,TRBJ1-2,TGCAGCTCCTGGGACAGCTATGGCTACACCTTC,CSSWDSYGYTF
-,TRBD1,TRBV29-1,TRBJ2-2,TGCACCGCGTTGGTAGGGACAGGGAGCACCGGGGAGCTGTTTTTT,CTALVGTGSTGELFF
-,-,TRBV6-1,TRBJ1-5,TGTGCCAGCAGGAATCGAGAGGATCAGCCCCAGCATTTT,CASRNREDQPQHF
once,TRBD1,TRBV29-1,TRBJ1-1,TGCAGCGTTGACGCCCCCGGGATCATGTCAGGGGGCGCGAGGACTGAAGCTTTCTTT,CSVDAPGIMSGGARTEAFF
-,-,TRBV5-6,TRBJ2-1,TGTGCCAGCAGCCTACCCCCCTCCTACAATGAGCAGTTCTTC,CASSLPPSYNEQFF
-,-,TRBV6-5,TRBJ1-1,TGTGCCAGCAGAAATCAAGGGAGGAACACTGAAGCTTTCTTT,CASRNQGRNTEAFF
-,TRBD1,TRBV2,TRBJ2-1,TGTGCCAGCAGGGCCAGCACCCGGGACAGGGGCCTCAATGAGCAGTTCTTC,CASRASTRDRGLNEQFF
once,TRBD1,TRBV10-1,TRBJ2-7,TGCGCCAGCAGTCGGACAGGGCTCTACGAGCAGTACTTC,CASSRTGLYEQYF
-,-,TRBV6-5,TRBJ1-1,TGTGCCAGCAGTTCAACAGTGAACACTGAAGCTTTCTTT,CASSSTVNTEAFF
few,-,TRBV27,TRBJ2-7,TGTGCCAGCAAACTCATGGGGGAATCCTACGAGCAGTACTTC,CASKLMGESYEQYF
few,-,TRBV29-1,TRBJ1-2,TGCAGCGTGGGGGGCGGGGGGACGAACTATGGCTACACCTTC,CSVGGGGTNYGYTF